The T cell receptor (beta chain) under discussion was sequenced for a study of cytomegalovirus exposure and HLA in healthy donors. Broader study findings: Most TCR sequences were rare, but some public TCRs occurred in many donors. Information on immune exposure was restricted to one variable (CMV serostatus).

The trim removed 0 bases at V and 0 bases at J, leaving 11 bases unmatched. From germline, CDR1 is SGDLS and CDR2 YYNGEE. This CDR3 is 18 amino acids long. A multiplex PCR was run with 60 Vbeta primers and 13 Jbeta primers. Data came from immunoSEQ multiplex PCR; TCRdb stores just in-frame clones and leaves some out. The table includes over 150,000 clones, 71% detected once. Concerning this clone itself: Antigen unknown.

The sample consisted of PBMCs. The chain carries TRBV9 and TRBJ1-1, with 7 positions matching TRBD1. The TCR was taken from a woman aged 30 to 39 in good health and CMV-seronegative. The CDR3 protein is CASSVGYPRDSLNTEAFF. CDR3 DNA: TGTGCCAGCAGCGTAGGGTACCCCCGGGACAGTTTGAACACTGAAGCTTTCTTT.